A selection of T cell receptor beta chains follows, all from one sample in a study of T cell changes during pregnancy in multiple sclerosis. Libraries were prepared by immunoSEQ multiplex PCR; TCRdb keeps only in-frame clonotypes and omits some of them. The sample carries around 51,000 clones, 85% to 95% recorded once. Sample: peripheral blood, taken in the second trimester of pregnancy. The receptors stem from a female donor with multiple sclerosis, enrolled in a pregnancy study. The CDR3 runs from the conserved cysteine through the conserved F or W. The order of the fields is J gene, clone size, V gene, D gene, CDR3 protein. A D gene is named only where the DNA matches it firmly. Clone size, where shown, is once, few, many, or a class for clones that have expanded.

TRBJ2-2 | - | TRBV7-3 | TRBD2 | CASSVTRLASGSGELFF
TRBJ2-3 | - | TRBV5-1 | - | CASSLPVSSTDTQYF
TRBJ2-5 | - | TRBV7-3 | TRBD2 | CASSQGLAGGQETQYF
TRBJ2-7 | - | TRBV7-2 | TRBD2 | CASSLALLAGVHEQYF
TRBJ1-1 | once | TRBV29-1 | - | CSVPGQPEAFF
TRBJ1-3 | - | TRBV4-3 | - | CASSQVQGFGNTIYF
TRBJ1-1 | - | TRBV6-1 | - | CASRGATDTEAFF
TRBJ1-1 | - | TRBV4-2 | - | CASSQPTEGKTEAFF
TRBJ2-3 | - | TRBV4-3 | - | CASSQGTGRADTQYF
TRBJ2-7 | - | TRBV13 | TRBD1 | CASSRNRGAEQYF
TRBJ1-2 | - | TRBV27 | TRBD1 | CASRGQGNIYGYTF
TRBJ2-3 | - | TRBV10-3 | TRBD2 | CAISSPGLAGRGDTQYF
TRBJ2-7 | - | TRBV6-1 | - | CASSVATAYEQYF
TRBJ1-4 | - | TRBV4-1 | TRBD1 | CASSRLQGALEKLFF
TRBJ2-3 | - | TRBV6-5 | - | CASNQGSITDTQYF
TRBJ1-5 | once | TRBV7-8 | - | CASSLAGGRNQPQHF
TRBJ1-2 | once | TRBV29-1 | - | CSVDRDGYTF
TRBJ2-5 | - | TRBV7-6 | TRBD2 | CASSNTNGGETQYF
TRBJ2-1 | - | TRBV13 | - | CASSPSGRGEQFF
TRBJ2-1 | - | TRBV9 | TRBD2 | CASSVATSGFYNEQFF
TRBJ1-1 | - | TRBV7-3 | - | CASSSSADSFMNTEAFF
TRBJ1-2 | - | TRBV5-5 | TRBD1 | CASSPQGAYGYTF
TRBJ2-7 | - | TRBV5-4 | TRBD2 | CASSWSGGHSYEQYF
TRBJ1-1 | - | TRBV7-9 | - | CASSSRGFMNTEAFF
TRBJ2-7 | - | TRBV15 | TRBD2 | CATSRRGAYEQYF
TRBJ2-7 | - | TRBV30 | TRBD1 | CAWKSGQRWEQYF
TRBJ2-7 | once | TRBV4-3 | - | CASSQVEGPKAYEQYF
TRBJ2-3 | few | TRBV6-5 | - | CASSLDSRLDTQYF
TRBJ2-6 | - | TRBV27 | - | CASSFYGANVLTF
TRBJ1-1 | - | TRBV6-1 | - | CASSVAVNTEAFF
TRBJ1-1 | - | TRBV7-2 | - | CASSTRRGANTEAFF
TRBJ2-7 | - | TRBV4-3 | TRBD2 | CASSQWRVGTKYEQYF
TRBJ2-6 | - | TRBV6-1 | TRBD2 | CASSEWGGDGANVLTF
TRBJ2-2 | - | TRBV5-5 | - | CASSLRDGELFF
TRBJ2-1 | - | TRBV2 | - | CASSGEGAYNEQFF
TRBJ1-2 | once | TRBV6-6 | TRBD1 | CASSFKQGIGYTF
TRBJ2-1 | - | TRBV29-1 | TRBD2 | CSVDPGTSEIDEQFF
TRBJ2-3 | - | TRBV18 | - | CASSNTRTITDTQYF
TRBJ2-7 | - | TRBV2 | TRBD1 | CASSDYPGDRTSPDYEQYF
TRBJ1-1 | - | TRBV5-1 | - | CASSLTGSMNTEAFF
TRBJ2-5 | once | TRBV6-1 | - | CAISPIGTRTAAQYF
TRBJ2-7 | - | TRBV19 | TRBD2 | CASSIRGGTWEQYF
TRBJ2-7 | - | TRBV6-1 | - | CASGESLYFEQYF
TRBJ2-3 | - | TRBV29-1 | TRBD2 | CSEGLAGGPDTQYF